The clone carrying this TCR beta chain appeared a few times. Its antigen remains unknown. Researchers prepared the TCRbeta library using unique molecular identifiers, the study reports. One entry per CDR3 protein, called by TCRdb with MiXCR from the PCR reads. In the table there are about 350,000 distinct CDR3 sequences, 15% to 20% of which are singletons. The data belong to a study of T-cell reconstitution after alpha-beta-depleted transplantation in children. Whole-study findings and limits: From newly produced T cells came most of the T-cell counts and diversity one year after transplant.

The V segment lost 2 bases and the J segment 9 bases; nucleotides outside the gene matches: 5. The CDR3 runs 14 residues. The V gene's germline CDR1 is SGHTA and CDR2 FQGTGA. The chain has TRBV7-3 and TRBJ2-1; TRBD2 agrees at 9 bases. The sample consisted of PBMCs, mostly from graft donor cells, taken 360 days after TCRalphabeta/CD19-depleted stem cell transplant. The source of this sequence is a male patient aged 2-15 years who had a stem cell transplant for acute lymphoblastic leukemia, so the T cells may come from the graft donor. CDR3 protein: CASSLLAGKSEQFF. Written as DNA, the CDR3 is TGTGCCAGCAGCTTACTAGCGGGAAAGAGTGAGCAGTTCTTC.